This T cell receptor beta chain was recovered during a study of T-cell reconstitution after alpha-beta-depleted transplantation in children. Study-wide points: Expanded clones from the graft, numbering several hundred, reportedly supplied alpha-beta T cells about two months after transplant.

Using unique molecular identifiers, the investigators prepared the TCRbeta library. TCRdb itself ran the PCR reads through MiXCR, one entry per CDR3 protein. Here the sample spans about 980,000 distinct CDR3 sequences, roughly 31% being singletons. Germline CDR1 reads SGDLS; CDR2 reads YYNGEE. V shed 3 bases and J 5 bases; nucleotides not matched to a gene: 3. There are 14 residues in the CDR3. To note about this clonotype: What it recognizes is unknown.

The TCR sequence derives from a boy younger than two who had a stem cell transplant for SCID, so the T cells may come from the graft donor. The chain couples TRBV9 to TRBJ2-2; 8 bases agree with TRBD2. The starting material was PBMCs, mostly from graft donor cells, obtained 360 days after TCRalphabeta/CD19-depleted stem cell transplant. CDR3 in DNA: TGTGCCAGCAGCGCGGGGACTAGGACCGGGGAGCTGTTTTTT. It encodes CASSAGTRTGELFF.